This TCR beta chain appears in the sequencing data of a study of OX40 agonist ivuxolimab in advanced cancers. Turning to the study itself: All patients had ivuxolimab intravenously every 2 weeks at 0.01 to 10 mg/kg. Melanoma, hepatocellular carcinoma, head and neck or renal cell cancer occurred in dose-escalation patients.

Comments on this clone: The antigen remains unidentified.

Study results and limitations: At 0.1 to 3.0 mg/kg and by week 6, CD4+ and CD8+ T cells in the blood had expanded clonally.

With 3 bases removed from V and 3 bases from J, the gap between germline ends came to 11 bases. The CDR3 consists of 15 residues. The germline V gene has CDR1 ENHRY and CDR2 SYGVKD. Produced via immunoSEQ multiplex PCR; TCRdb's table is partial and in-frame only. Seen here are over 60,000 clones, 75% to 90% observed once, and the top ten hold 2%. Material: CD4+ or CD8+ T cells sorted from blood, obtained in a trial of the OX40 agonist ivuxolimab. The chain has TRBV10-3 and TRBJ2-2, with D perhaps TRBD2 (6 bases). The receptor's source is an adult with an advanced solid tumor such as melanoma, head and neck, liver or kidney cancer. The CDR3 nucleotides are TGTGCCATCAGTGATTGGCGGGGTGACACCGGGGAGCTGTTTTTT. It is translated as CAISDWRGDTGELFF.